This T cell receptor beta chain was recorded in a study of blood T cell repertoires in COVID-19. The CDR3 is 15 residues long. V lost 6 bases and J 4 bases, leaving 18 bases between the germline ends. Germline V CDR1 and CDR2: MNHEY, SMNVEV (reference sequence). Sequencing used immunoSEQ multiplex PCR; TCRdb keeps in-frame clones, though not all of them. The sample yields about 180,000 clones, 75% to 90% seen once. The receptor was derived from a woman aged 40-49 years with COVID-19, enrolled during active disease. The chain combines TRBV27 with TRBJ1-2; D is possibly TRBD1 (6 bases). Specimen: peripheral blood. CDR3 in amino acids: CASRRSAVGGYGYTF. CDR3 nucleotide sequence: TGTGCCAGCAGACGTAGTGCAGTAGGGGGCTATGGCTACACCTTC.